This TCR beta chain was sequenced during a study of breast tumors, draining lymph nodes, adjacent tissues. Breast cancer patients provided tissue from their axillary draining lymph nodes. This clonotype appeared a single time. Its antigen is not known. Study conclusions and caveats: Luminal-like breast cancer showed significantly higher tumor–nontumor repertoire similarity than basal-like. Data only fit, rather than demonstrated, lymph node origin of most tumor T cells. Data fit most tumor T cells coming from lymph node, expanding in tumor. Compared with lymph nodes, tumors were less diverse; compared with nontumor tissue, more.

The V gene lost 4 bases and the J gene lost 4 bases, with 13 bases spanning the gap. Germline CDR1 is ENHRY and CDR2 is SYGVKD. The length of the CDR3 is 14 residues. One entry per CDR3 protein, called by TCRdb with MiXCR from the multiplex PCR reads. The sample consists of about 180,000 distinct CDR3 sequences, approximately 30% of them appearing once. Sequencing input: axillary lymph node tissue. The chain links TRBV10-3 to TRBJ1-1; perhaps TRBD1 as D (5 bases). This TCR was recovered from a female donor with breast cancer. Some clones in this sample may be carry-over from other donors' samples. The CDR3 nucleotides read TGTGCCATCAGTGTAGACAGTGGGATCACTGAAGCTTTCTTT. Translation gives CAISVDSGITEAFF.